The rows below give T cell receptor beta chains drawn from one sample of a study of T cell responses to AZD1222 COVID-19 vaccine. Measured with immunoSEQ multiplex PCR; TCRdb has only the in-frame clones, and not every one. The sample records approximately 94,000 clones, 85% to 90% being singletons. The starting material was peripheral blood, obtained on day 0 of AZD1222 vaccination. The receptors originated from an adult in good health. CDR3s include the opening cysteine and the closing phenylalanine or tryptophan. Fields, in order: D gene, J gene, V gene, CDR3 protein, CDR3 DNA. A D gene is named only where the DNA matches it firmly.

.	TRBJ1-3	TRBV7-9	CASSLYPGNTIYF	TGTGCCAGCAGCCTGTACCCTGGAAACACCATATATTTT
.	TRBJ2-1	TRBV11-3	CASAGLDNEQFF	TGTGCTTCGGCCGGGCTAGACAATGAGCAGTTCTTC
TRBD1	TRBJ1-1	TRBV29-1	CSVETGVGTEAFF	TGCAGCGTGGAGACAGGGGTGGGGACTGAAGCTTTCTTT
.	TRBJ2-6	TRBV28	CASKGSGSGANVLTF	TGTGCCAGCAAGGGGTCGGGGTCTGGGGCCAACGTCCTGACTTTC
.	TRBJ1-4	TRBV30	CAWSQLREKLFF	TGTGCCTGGAGTCAGTTGAGGGAAAAACTGTTTTTT
TRBD2	TRBJ2-1	TRBV4-3	CASSQDTRTSERYEQFF	TGCGCCAGCAGCCAAGATACCCGGACTAGTGAGCGATATGAGCAGTTCTTC
.	TRBJ2-5	TRBV11-3	CASSSGTQETQYF	TGTGCCAGCAGCTCAGGAACCCAAGAGACCCAGTACTTC
TRBD2	TRBJ2-1	TRBV9	CASSDGLASYNEQFF	TGTGCCAGCAGCGACGGACTAGCAAGCTACAATGAGCAGTTCTTC
.	TRBJ2-2	TRBV6-5	CASWGVAPTGELFF	TGTGCCAGCTGGGGGGTAGCCCCCACCGGGGAGCTGTTTTTT
.	TRBJ2-3	TRBV18	CASSPPQGPTDTQYF	TGTGCCAGCTCACCCCCCCAGGGGCCCACAGATACGCAGTATTTT